The TCR beta chain described here comes from a study of Ad26.COV2.S vaccination and SARS-CoV-2 variants. Whole-study results and caveats: People who got the vaccine or the placebo had similar non-spike TCR breadth.

Sample treatment: around 19 received Ad26.COV2.S at low or high dose, single or two shots; about five received placebo; per-sample allocation not given. The samples were gathered on day 63 after the first injection of vaccine or placebo. Method: immunoSEQ multiplex PCR; TCRdb's copy keeps in-frame clones and lacks some. The profile shows approximately 300,000 clones, more than 70% of them singletons. V lost 4 bases to trimming and J lost 6 bases; unmatched junction nucleotides: 5. The CDR3 spans 15 residues. Germline V CDR1 and CDR2: SNHLY, FYNNEI. On this clone: The target antigen is unknown.

The sequences come from peripheral blood, collected in a trial of Ad26.COV2.S vaccine versus placebo. The chain uses TRBV2 and TRBJ2-5; TRBD2 agrees at 13 bases. The receptor was derived from a person aged 18 to 59 who received the Ad26.COV2.S COVID-19 vaccine or a placebo. The CDR3 coding sequence is TGTGCCAGCAGTGGGGAACTAGCGGGGGGGAAGACCCAGTACTTC. It codes for CASSGELAGGKTQYF. Complete variable domain (other parts from reference TRBV2 and TRBJ2-5): EPEVTQTPSHQVTQMGQEVILRCVPISNHLYFYWYRQILGQKVEFLVSFYNNEISEKSEIFDDQFSVERPDGSNFTLKIRSTKLEDSAMYFCASSGELAGGKTQYFGPGTRLLVL.